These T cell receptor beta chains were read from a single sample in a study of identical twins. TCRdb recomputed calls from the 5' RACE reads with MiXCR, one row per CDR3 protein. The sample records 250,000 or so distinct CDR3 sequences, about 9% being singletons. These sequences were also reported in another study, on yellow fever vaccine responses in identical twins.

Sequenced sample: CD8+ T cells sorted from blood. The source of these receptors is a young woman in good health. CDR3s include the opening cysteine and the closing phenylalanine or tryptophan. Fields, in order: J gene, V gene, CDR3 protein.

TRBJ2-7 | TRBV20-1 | CSARRTGLSYEQYF
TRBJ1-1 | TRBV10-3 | CAISGTLLGTEAFF
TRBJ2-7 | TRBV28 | CASSGRAPGPEQYF
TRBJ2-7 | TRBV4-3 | CASSQEDRGPNEQYF
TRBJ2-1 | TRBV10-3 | CAISESSPNSYNEQFF
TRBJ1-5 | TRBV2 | CASSEGSQPQHF
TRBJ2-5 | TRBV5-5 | CASSLVGGGPYQETQYF
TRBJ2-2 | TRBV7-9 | CASSLAPGETGELFF
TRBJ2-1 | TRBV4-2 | CASRNGEASYNEQFF
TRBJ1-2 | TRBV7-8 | CASSLVRDRGREGYTF
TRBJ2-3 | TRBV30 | CAWNLGIDTQYF
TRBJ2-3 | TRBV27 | CTSSLSLAGATDTQYF
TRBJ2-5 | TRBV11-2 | CASSEGIVNTASGRYQETQYF
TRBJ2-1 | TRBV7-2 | CASSRAGYNEQFF
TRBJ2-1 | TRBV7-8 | CASSYTLREGDEQFF
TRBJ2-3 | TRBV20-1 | CSARLTGGAVDTQYF
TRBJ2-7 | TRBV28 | CASSLTIYSYEQYF
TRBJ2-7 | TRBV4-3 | CASSQDRGQESLEQYF
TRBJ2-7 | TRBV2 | CARDRGQGSYEQYF
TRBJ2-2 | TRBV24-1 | CATSDFGLAGAEIGELFF
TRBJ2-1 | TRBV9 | CASSVGWSGEQFF
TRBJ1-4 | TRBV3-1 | CASSHATNEKLFF
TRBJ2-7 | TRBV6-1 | CATEGSMSYEQYF
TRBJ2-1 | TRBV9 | CASSGRGDRGNNEQFF
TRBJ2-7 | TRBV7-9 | CASSSSPLYEQYF
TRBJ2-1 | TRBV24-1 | CATGRDNNEQFF
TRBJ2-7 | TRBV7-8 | CASSTDFGEGVREQYF
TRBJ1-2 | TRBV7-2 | CASSLEPWRYGYTF
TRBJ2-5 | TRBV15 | CATSKRTGSETQYF
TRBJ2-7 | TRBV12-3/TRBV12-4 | CASSSGVDPYEQYF
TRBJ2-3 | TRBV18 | CASSPGLESTDTQYF
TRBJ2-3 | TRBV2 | CASSLLGSGGGDTQYF
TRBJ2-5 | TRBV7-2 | CASSSEGVWETQYF
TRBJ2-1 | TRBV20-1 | CSAHPLAGTTENNEQFF
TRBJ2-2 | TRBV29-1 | CSVLLAGAAGELFF
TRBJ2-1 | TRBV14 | CASLGGVHNEQFF
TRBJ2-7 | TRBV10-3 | CAIISSDDGEQYF
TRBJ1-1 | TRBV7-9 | CASRSEVMNTEAFF
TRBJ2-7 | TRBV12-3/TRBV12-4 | CASSHGQYEQYF
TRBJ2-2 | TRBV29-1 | CSVSGSGELFF
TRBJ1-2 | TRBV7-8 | CASSLIFTGERNGYTF
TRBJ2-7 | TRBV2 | CASSDVGTEAYEQYF
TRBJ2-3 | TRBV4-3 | CASSQDGTGQGHTDTQYF
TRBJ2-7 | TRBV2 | CASKQAPSSYEQYF
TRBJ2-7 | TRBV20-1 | CSARGEEFVYEQYF
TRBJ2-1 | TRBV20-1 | CSAKGQGEDYNEQFF
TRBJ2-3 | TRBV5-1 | CASSLIVADTQYF
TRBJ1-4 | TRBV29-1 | CSAYRGLDEKLFF
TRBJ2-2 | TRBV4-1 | CASSVGVWAGELFF